These T cell receptor beta chains were read from a single sample in a study of shared clonotypes between healthy human individuals. The assay was immunoSEQ multiplex PCR, and TCRdb's table has in-frame clones only and misses some. This sample has around 600,000 clones, with roughly 98% found just once. Sequencing was carried out using naive CD8+ T cells sorted from blood. Every receptor here comes from a man between 25 and 39 years old in good health. The CDR3 runs from the conserved cysteine through the conserved F or W. Each record gives: D gene, V gene, clone size, J gene, CDR3 protein, CDR3 DNA. D genes are given only for firm matches. Where a row states a size, it is once, few, many or the class of an expanded clone; other rows omit it.

d_gene: NA; v_gene: TRBV7-9; abundance: NA; j_gene: TRBJ2-1; CDR3aa: CASSSSRANEQFF; CDR3nt: TGTGCCAGCAGTTCGTCTAGGGCCAATGAGCAGTTCTTC
d_gene: NA; v_gene: TRBV6-6; abundance: once; j_gene: TRBJ1-4; CDR3aa: CASSYRTDEKLFF; CDR3nt: TGTGCCAGCAGTTACCGAACAGATGAAAAACTGTTTTTT
d_gene: TRBD2; v_gene: TRBV9; abundance: NA; j_gene: TRBJ2-1; CDR3aa: CASSVPGGSSYNEQFF; CDR3nt: TGTGCCAGCAGCGTACCCGGCGGGAGCTCCTACAATGAGCAGTTCTTC
d_gene: NA; v_gene: TRBV4-3; abundance: NA; j_gene: TRBJ2-2; CDR3aa: CASSQEGGSTGELFF; CDR3nt: TGCGCCAGCAGCCAAGAGGGCGGTAGCACCGGGGAGCTGTTTTTT
d_gene: TRBD1; v_gene: TRBV6-5; abundance: NA; j_gene: TRBJ1-2; CDR3aa: CASSYSGTGGVYGYTF; CDR3nt: TGTGCCAGCAGTTACTCGGGGACAGGGGGCGTCTATGGCTACACCTTC
d_gene: TRBD1; v_gene: TRBV30; abundance: NA; j_gene: TRBJ1-1; CDR3aa: CAWSGGQGPRGEAFF; CDR3nt: TGTGCCTGGAGTGGGGGACAGGGGCCTCGAGGTGAAGCTTTCTTT
d_gene: NA; v_gene: TRBV5-1; abundance: NA; j_gene: TRBJ1-1; CDR3aa: CASSWGSMNTEAFF; CDR3nt: TGCGCCAGCAGCTGGGGCAGTATGAACACTGAAGCTTTCTTT
d_gene: NA; v_gene: TRBV10-3; abundance: NA; j_gene: TRBJ2-7; CDR3aa: CAISESVGGTYEQYF; CDR3nt: TGTGCCATCAGTGAGTCGGTGGGCGGAACCTACGAGCAGTACTTC
d_gene: NA; v_gene: TRBV27; abundance: NA; j_gene: TRBJ2-2; CDR3aa: CASSWGDTGELFF; CDR3nt: TGTGCCAGCAGTTGGGGGGACACCGGGGAGCTGTTTTTT
d_gene: TRBD2; v_gene: TRBV11-2; abundance: NA; j_gene: TRBJ2-3; CDR3aa: CASSSWTSGTVDTQYF; CDR3nt: TGTGCCAGCAGCTCCTGGACTAGCGGGACGGTAGATACGCAGTATTTT
d_gene: NA; v_gene: TRBV28; abundance: NA; j_gene: TRBJ2-1; CDR3aa: CASSLSGAVEQFF; CDR3nt: TGTGCCAGCAGTTTATCAGGGGCTGTTGAGCAGTTCTTC
d_gene: NA; v_gene: TRBV6-5; abundance: NA; j_gene: TRBJ2-2; CDR3aa: CASSRGAGELFF; CDR3nt: TGTGCCAGCAGCCGGGGGGCGGGGGAGCTGTTTTTT
d_gene: NA; v_gene: TRBV27; abundance: NA; j_gene: TRBJ1-5; CDR3aa: CASSLSRASQPQHF; CDR3nt: TGTGCCAGCAGTTTATCTAGGGCCTCGCAGCCCCAGCATTTT
d_gene: NA; v_gene: TRBV7-7; abundance: NA; j_gene: TRBJ2-1; CDR3aa: CASSSALDAEQFF; CDR3nt: TGTGCCAGCAGCTCCGCTTTGGACGCCGAGCAGTTCTTC